This T cell receptor beta chain came from a study of response to subunit inactivated influenza vaccine. Study-wide results and caveats: It was suggested by the authors that few new T cells are recruited by each seasonal influenza vaccination.

A single record per CDR3 protein comes from TCRdb applying MiXCR to the RT-PCR reads. The table has over 400,000 distinct CDR3 sequences, 11% seen once; the top ten hold less than 15%. This clonotype was recorded a few times. The target antigen is unknown. Trimming took 4 bases from V and 4 from J, leaving 16 bases between them. Germline V gene sequence: CDR1 MNHEY, CDR2 SVGAGI. The CDR3 is 15 residues long. The rearrangement links TRBV6-5 to TRBJ1-1; D might be TRBD1 (6 bases). This sequence was found in a man aged 45 to 65 who received an inactivated influenza vaccine. Specimen: PBMCs from blood, collected around seven weeks after vaccination. The CDR3 spells CASSLDMGARTEAFF. The DNA for the CDR3 is TGTGCCAGCAGTTTAGACATGGGGGCGCGCACTGAAGCTTTCTTT.